These 32 T cell receptor beta chains share one sample of origin, sequenced in a study of blood T cell repertoires in COVID-19. Only in-frame clones appear in the TCRdb table, and some are missing; sequencing was by immunoSEQ multiplex PCR. The repertoire holds over 60,000 clones, with just over 85% as singletons. Sequenced sample: peripheral blood. Receptors were obtained from a man in his sixties or seventies with active or convalescent COVID-19.

V and J are TRBV4-1 and TRBJ1-6; no reliable D call. The germline CDR1 and CDR2 sequences are MGHRA and YSYEKL. The CDR3 covers 11 residues. V was trimmed by 2 bases and J by 14 bases, leaving 7 bases between them. The CDR3 loop is CASSQFNSLHF. CDR3 coding DNA: TGCGCCAGCAGCCAATTTAACTCCCTCCACTTT.

This clone showed up just a few times. Other DNA sequences from this sample encode an identical CDR3 as well. This chain links TRBV2 with TRBJ2-3; no definite D call. The CDR3 sequence is 13 residues long. CDR1 is SNHLY and CDR2 is FYNNEI in the germline V gene. Trimming took off 1 base at V and 4 bases at J, with 6 bases between the two ends. The CDR3 protein is CASSEGRADTQYF. CDR3 bases: TGTGCCAGCAGTGAAGGGAGAGCAGATACGCAGTATTTT. The whole variable domain, filled in from reference TRBV2 and TRBJ2-3, reads EPEVTQTPSHQVTQMGQEVILRCVPISNHLYFYWYRQILGQKVEFLVSFYNNEISEKSEIFDDQFSVERPDGSNFTLKIRSTKLEDSAMYFCASSEGRADTQYFGPGTRLTVL.

V is TRBV28 and J is TRBJ2-5; TRBD1 aligns across 7 bases. V lost 4 bases, J lost 5 bases, and 10 bases stayed unmatched. Germline CDR1 MDHEN, CDR2 SYDVKM. There are 15 residues in the CDR3. The DNA of the CDR3 is TGTGCCAGCAGTTCCCCCCTAGGGGGCCAGGAGACCCAGTACTTC. This codes for CASSSPLGGQETQYF. The full variable domain, rest sourced from reference TRBV28 and TRBJ2-5, is DVKVTQSSRYLVKRTGEKVFLECVQDMDHENMFWYRQDPGLGLRLIYFSYDVKMKEKGDIPEGYSVSREKKERFSLILESASTNQTSMYLCASSSPLGGQETQYFGPGTRLLVL.

This clone was detected only once. The chain is built from TRBV29-1 and TRBJ2-1; 11 nucleotides align to TRBD1. V shed 6 bases, J shed 6 bases, and the junction held 4 bases outside the gene matches. CDR1 is SQVTM and CDR2 is ANQGSEA in the germline V gene. This CDR3 is built from 13 residues. The CDR3 loop reads CSVRTGGSNEQFF. The CDR3 nucleotides are TGCAGCGTCCGGACAGGGGGCTCCAATGAGCAGTTCTTC.

The chain carries TRBV19 and TRBJ1-1; D call uncertain. Trimming pared 6 bases from V and 7 bases from J, leaving 21 bases between. Looked up from germline, CDR1 is LNHDA and CDR2 is SQIVND (reference sequence). This CDR3 spans 15 amino acids. The CDR3 DNA is TGTGCCAGTAGGACCCCAAGTGCGTCAGAGGATGAAGCTTTCTTT. Translating gives CASRTPSASEDEAFF.

The chain carries TRBV7-9 and TRBJ2-1, with 7 bases identical to TRBD1. V lost 5 bases to trimming and J lost 7 bases; unmatched junction nucleotides: 11. The CDR3 loop spans 15 amino acids. Looked up from germline, CDR1 is SEHNR and CDR2 is FQNEAQ (reference sequence). The CDR3 sequence is CASSPLTGLGNEQFF. The CDR3, as DNA: TGTGCCAGCAGCCCCTTGACAGGGTTAGGGAATGAGCAGTTCTTC.

J is TRBJ2-1 and V is TRBV10-3; 9 nucleotides line up with TRBD2. The CDR3 runs 19 residues. Germline V CDR1 and CDR2: ENHRY, SYGVKD. The V and J ends lost 3 bases and 0 bases, in that order; junction bases with no gene match: 12. CDR3 sequence (DNA): TGTGCCATCAGTGAACCTCATAGCGGGAGCTATAGCTCCTACAATGAGCAGTTCTTC. It specifies CAISEPHSGSYSSYNEQFF.

The rearrangement uses TRBV19 and TRBJ2-5; perhaps TRBD1 as D (5 bases). CDR1 LNHDA and CDR2 SQIVND come from the germline V gene (reference sequence). Trimming shortened V by 6 bases and J by 2 bases, and 13 bases separated the two germline ends. The CDR3 has 14 residues. CDR3 sequence: CASSVDSAQETQYF. CDR3 DNA sequence: TGTGCCAGTAGCGTCGACAGCGCTCAAGAGACCCAGTACTTC.

The chain employs TRBV19 and TRBJ1-1; D might be TRBD1 (5 bases). CDR1 is LNHDA and CDR2 is SQIVND in the germline V gene (reference sequence). CDR3 length equals 15 residues. V lost 7 bases, J lost 0 bases, and 15 bases lay in between. This chain's CDR3 is CASTGWGGMNTEAFF. The CDR3 DNA reads TGTGCCAGTACAGGGTGGGGTGGAATGAACACTGAAGCTTTCTTT. The entire variable domain, with the rest obtained from reference TRBV19 and TRBJ1-1, is as follows: DGGITQSPKYLFRKEGQNVTLSCEQNLNHDAMYWYRQDPGQGLRLIYYSQIVNDFQKGDIAEGYSVSREKKESFPLTVTSAQKNPTAFYLCASTGWGGMNTEAFFGQGTRLTVV.

The chain combines TRBV6-6 with TRBJ1-1, with 10 bases fitting TRBD1. The CDR3 is made up of 15 amino acids. V shed 2 bases, J shed 1 base, and the junction held 1 base outside the gene matches. Germline loops: CDR1 MNHNY, CDR2 SVGAGI (reference sequence). CDR3 amino acids: CASSYGTGENTEAFF. The CDR3 DNA sequence: TGTGCCAGCAGTTACGGGACAGGGGAGAACACTGAAGCTTTCTTT.

This clone is a singleton in its sample. This sequence joins TRBV28 and TRBJ1-5; D gene uncertain. Germline V gene lookup returns CDR1 MDHEN and CDR2 SYDVKM. The CDR3 length is 14 residues. V was shortened by 2 bases and J by 11 bases, with 16 bases between the two germline ends. This chain's CDR3 is CASSLGPTEGAQHF. Here the CDR3 DNA reads TGTGCCAGCAGTTTAGGGCCTACCGAGGGAGCCCAGCATTTT.

The V gene is TRBV5-5, the J gene TRBJ2-7; D not resolved. Trimming took off 3 bases at V and 3 bases at J, with 7 bases between the two ends. This CDR3 is built from 12 residues. Germline-derived CDR1 and CDR2 are SGHKS and YYEKEE (reference sequence). The CDR3 region has the DNA TGTGCCAGCAGCTATGAGTTCTACGAGCAGTACTTC. This encodes CASSYEFYEQYF. The complete variable domain, with remaining parts taken from reference TRBV5-5 and TRBJ2-7, reads DAGVTQSPTHLIKTRGQQVTLRCSPISGHKSVSWYQQVLGQGPQFIFQYYEKEERGRGNFPDRFSARQFPNYSSELNVNALLLGDSALYLCASSYEFYEQYFGPGTRLTVT.

This CDR3 reads CATSTRTEPYEAFF. CDR3 bases: TGTGCCACCAGCACAAGGACAGAGCCTTATGAAGCTTTCTTT. The chain couples TRBV15 to TRBJ1-1, with a possible D match to TRBD1 (6 bases). The CDR3 loop spans 14 amino acids. Germline V gene lookup returns CDR1 LNHNV and CDR2 YYDKDF (reference sequence). The V end lost 4 bases, the J end lost 7 bases, and 16 bases lay between the germline ends.

This rearrangement joins TRBV3-1 (or the pseudogene TRBV3-2) to TRBJ2-7; 10 bases agree with TRBD1. The junction had 2 bases not matched to a gene; V was cut back by 2 bases and J by 4 bases. The CDR3 is 14 amino acids. Germline V gene data show CDR1 as LGHDT and CDR2 as YNNKEL (reference sequence). CDR3 sequence (DNA): TGTGCCAGCAGCCAATTGGGACAGGGGTACGAGCAGTACTTC. This encodes CASSQLGQGYEQYF.

This clone was counted a few times. The genes are TRBV25-1 and TRBJ2-3; tentative D call: TRBD1 (6 bases). Germline V CDR1 and CDR2: MGHDK, SYGVNS. Trimming shortened V by 6 bases and J by 6 bases, and 19 bases separated the two germline ends. This CDR3 contains 15 residues. The CDR3 DNA is TGTGCCAGCAGGCAACATACAGGGTCAGGCGATACGCAGTATTTT. It yields the protein CASRQHTGSGDTQYF.

The chain has TRBV2 and TRBJ1-2; 7 bases align to TRBD1. CDR3 length equals 15 residues. Germline CDR1 SNHLY, CDR2 FYNNEI. Trimming at V came to 4 bases and at J to 2 bases, leaving 7 bases not matched to a gene. CDR3 coding DNA: TGTGCCAGCAGTGCCCGACAGGGAGCGAACTATGGCTACACCTTC. Translating gives CASSARQGANYGYTF.

As concerns this clone: The same CDR3 arises from other DNA sequences in this sample as well. The chain carries TRBV5-1 and TRBJ1-1, with 7 bases fitting TRBD1. This CDR3 region has 15 residues. Germline V gene data show CDR1 as SGHRS and CDR2 as YFSETQ. Trimming cost V 4 bases and J 2 bases; bases outside gene matches: 8. The CDR3 sequence is CASSRWTGENTEAFF. The CDR3 nucleotides are TGCGCCAGCAGCCGCTGGACAGGCGAAAACACTGAAGCTTTCTTT. The entire variable domain, with the rest obtained from reference TRBV5-1 and TRBJ1-1, is as follows: KAGVTQTPRYLIKTRGQQVTLSCSPISGHRSVSWYQQTPGQGLQFLFEYFSETQRNKGNFPGRFSGRQFSNSRSEMNVSTLELGDSALYLCASSRWTGENTEAFFGQGTRLTVV.

This clone was counted a single time. The rearrangement joins TRBV28 to TRBJ2-1; 11 bases are shared with TRBD1. J gave up 8 bases and V 5 bases, and 11 bases lay outside the gene matches. Germline V gene sequence: CDR1 MDHEN, CDR2 SYDVKM. The CDR3 consists of 16 residues. The CDR3 sequence: CASSGTGGLRSDEQFF. The CDR3 DNA sequence: TGTGCCAGCAGTGGGACAGGGGGGCTCCGAAGCGATGAGCAGTTCTTC.

This clone was recorded once. The chain uses TRBV28 and TRBJ1-2; D is unresolved. The CDR3 runs to 15 residues. V dropped 4 bases and J dropped 1 base, with 13 bases sitting between them. Germline CDR1 is MDHEN and CDR2 is SYDVKM. The CDR3 DNA follows: TGTGCCAGCAGTTCCGGGTTTCGGGTTAACTATGGCTACACCTTC. Its protein product is CASSSGFRVNYGYTF.

The V and J genes are TRBV19 and TRBJ1-1; D call uncertain. The CDR3 consists of 13 residues. From germline, CDR1 is LNHDA and CDR2 SQIVND (reference sequence). V was shortened by 5 bases and J by 5 bases, with 12 bases between the two germline ends. The CDR3 coding sequence is TGTGCCAGTAGTGGACCACGGAGGACTGAAGCTTTCTTT. Amino acids: CASSGPRRTEAFF.

The chain carries TRBV28 and TRBJ1-2; D unresolved. CDR3 length: 13 amino acids. Germline V lookup: CDR1 MDHEN, CDR2 SYDVKM. Trimming shortened V by 2 bases and J by 4 bases, and 8 bases separated the two germline ends. For the CDR3, the DNA is TGTGCCAGCAGTTTAGGCCCTCTCTATGGCTACACCTTC. Its translation: CASSLGPLYGYTF.

Remarks on this clone: Other DNA variants within this sample encode the same CDR3. The chain combines TRBV5-1 with TRBJ2-7, with TRBD1 matching 9 bases. Germline CDR1 and CDR2: SGHRS and YFSETQ. The V and J ends lost 0 bases and 2 bases, in that order; junction bases with no gene match: 3. This CDR3 is 15 amino acids long. Here the CDR3 reads CASSLGGTGTYEQYF. CDR3 in DNA: TGCGCCAGCAGCTTGGGGGGGACAGGGACCTACGAGCAGTACTTC.

The chain couples TRBV4-1 to TRBJ2-7, with D perhaps matching TRBD1 (5 bases). CDR1 and CDR2 (germline): MGHRA, YSYEKL. This CDR3 region has 15 residues. V lost 4 bases to trimming and J lost 4 bases, with 17 bases between them. CDR3 DNA: TGCGCCAGCAGCCTAAGTCCGACAGCCCAGTACGAGCAGTACTTC. This codes for CASSLSPTAQYEQYF.

The genes are TRBV27 and TRBJ2-7, with D possibly TRBD2 on 5 matching bases. CDR1 is MNHEY, CDR2 SMNVEV, per germline (reference sequence). Trimming shortened V by 3 bases and J by 3 bases, and 15 bases separated the two germline ends. This CDR3 is built from 15 residues. The DNA of the CDR3 is TGTGCCAGCAGTTTCCTACGGGCGGGCCTCTACGAGCAGTACTTC. As protein: CASSFLRAGLYEQYF.

The chain employs TRBV6-6 and TRBJ2-7; 11 bases agree with TRBD2. The V and J ends lost 6 bases and 3 bases, in that order; junction bases with no gene match: 13. The CDR3 has 17 residues. Germline V gene data show CDR1 as MNHNY and CDR2 as SVGAGI (reference sequence). CDR3 sequence: CASSRSRGTSGYYEQYF. DNA for the CDR3: TGTGCCAGCAGCCGATCCCGTGGGACTAGCGGTTACTACGAGCAGTACTTC.

This clone was observed a handful of times. The rearrangement links TRBV28 to TRBJ1-2, with TRBD1 identical over 7 bases. From germline, CDR1 is MDHEN and CDR2 SYDVKM. CDR3 length: 15 amino acids. Trimming took 2 bases from V and 2 from J; bases not matched to a gene: 5. The CDR3 sequence: CASSLEPGGNYGYTF. The CDR3 region has the DNA TGTGCCAGCAGTTTAGAACCAGGGGGAAACTATGGCTACACCTTC.

The table lists this clone with a few counts. V usage is TRBV11-2 and J usage is TRBJ2-1; 9 bases match TRBD2. The CDR3 runs to 13 residues. Trimming cost V 5 bases and J 14 bases; bases outside gene matches: 10. Germline V lookup: CDR1 SGHAT, CDR2 FQNNGV. The CDR3 sequence: CASSRLRREGEFF. The CDR3 nucleotides read TGTGCCAGCAGCCGGCTAAGGCGGGAGGGCGAGTTCTTC.

The chain has TRBV5-1 and TRBJ1-4; 10 bases fit TRBD1. With V trimmed by 0 bases and J by 7 bases, 6 bases remained unmatched. This CDR3 has 16 amino acids. Germline CDR1 SGHRS, CDR2 YFSETQ. The CDR3 coding sequence is TGCGCCAGCAGCTTGGAGGAAGGACAGGGGGGTGAAAAACTGTTTTTT. Protein sequence: CASSLEEGQGGEKLFF.

The DNA of the CDR3 is TGTGCCAGCAGCTCTCGACTAGCGGGCGAGCAGTACTTC. Translating it yields CASSSRLAGEQYF. The chain recombines TRBV13 with TRBJ2-7; 10 positions match TRBD2. The CDR3 has 13 amino acids. V lost 4 bases to trimming and J lost 6 bases; unmatched junction nucleotides: 3. CDR1 is PRHDT, CDR2 FYEKMQ, per germline (reference sequence).

The chain joins TRBV3-1 (or the pseudogene TRBV3-2) to TRBJ2-3; TRBD2 matches 9 bases. From germline, CDR1 is LGHDT and CDR2 YNNKEL (reference sequence). The trim removed 4 bases at V and 0 bases at J, leaving 11 bases unmatched. This CDR3 spans 18 amino acids. The CDR3 protein is CASSRDLGLAGSTDTQYF. CDR3 coding DNA: TGTGCCAGCAGCCGAGACTTGGGGCTAGCGGGAAGCACAGATACGCAGTATTTT.

The chain couples TRBV5-4 to TRBJ1-2, with D possibly matching TRBD1 (6 bases). V was shortened by 7 bases and J by 4 bases, with 14 bases between the two germline ends. Germline V gene lookup returns CDR1 SGHNT and CDR2 YYREEE (reference sequence). The CDR3 is 13 residues long. CDR3 sequence: CASFLQGAYGYTF. The CDR3 DNA reads TGTGCCAGCTTCCTACAGGGCGCCTATGGCTACACCTTC. The whole variable domain, remainder taken from reference TRBV5-4 and TRBJ1-2, is ETGVTQSPTHLIKTRGQQVTLRCSSQSGHNTVSWYQQALGQGPQFIFQYYREEENGRGNFPPRFSGLQFPNYSSELNVNALELDDSALYLCASFLQGAYGYTFGSGTRLTVV.

The chain has TRBV18 and TRBJ2-7; no clear D. V was clipped by 2 bases and J by 7 bases, with 9 bases between them. This CDR3 region has 12 residues. Germline CDR1 and CDR2: KGHSH and LQKENI. The CDR3 DNA follows: TGTGCCAGCTCACCAAACGGTAGAGAGCAGTACTTC. It specifies CASSPNGREQYF.